The present TCR beta chain was sequenced within a study of blood T cell repertoires in COVID-19. Study-wide context: Whether acute or convalescent, the COVID-19 samples came from the United States, Italy and Spain. T cells, B-cell-depleted T cells, or PBMCs supplied cDNA or gDNA.

Per the original methods: For nucleated cells, counts were estimated from reference gene primer amplification. The method was immunoSEQ multiplex PCR; TCRdb's version includes in-frame clones alone and lacks a portion of them. V and J calls and clone size are those listed in that table; D and trimming were worked out from the DNA. This table holds tens of thousands of clones, around 86% found once. The germline V gene encodes CDR1 MNHNY and CDR2 SVGAGI (reference sequence). Trimming pared 5 bases from V and 0 bases from J, leaving 13 bases between. The CDR3 runs 16 residues. V is TRBV6-6 and J is TRBJ1-4, with D possibly matching TRBD1 (6 bases). Sequences were obtained from peripheral blood. This TCR was recovered from a man aged 50-59 years with active COVID-19. Written as DNA, the CDR3 is TGTGCCAGCAGTGGAAGACAGGATTCAACTAATGAAAAACTGTTTTTT. It yields the protein CASSGRQDSTNEKLFF.